The 3 T cell receptor beta chains listed next were all sequenced from one sample in a study of blood T cells in healthy people across ages. Through a sample-barcoded 5' primer and a J-beta primer mix, a second PCR was run for 7 to 11 cycles. Each CDR3 protein gets one entry after TCRdb re-called the 5' RACE reads with MiXCR. This sample has around 800,000 distinct CDR3 sequences; roughly 50% occur once, and the top ten carry approximately 40%. Sequenced: blood. These receptors came from a man older than 75 in good health.

This chain links TRBV20-1 with TRBJ2-6; no definite D call. Germline assignment: CDR1 DFQATT and CDR2 SNEGSKA (reference sequence). Trimming left V 3 bases short and J 2 bases short, with 8 bases between. The CDR3 extends over 14 amino acids. Here the CDR3 DNA reads TGCAGTGCTAGTCCGGGCGCTGGGGCCAACGTCCTGACTTTC. It is translated as CSASPGAGANVLTF.

The chain uses TRBV11-3 and TRBJ2-1; 14 bases are shared with TRBD2. J lost 8 bases, V lost 3 bases, and 6 bases had no gene match. CDR1 is SGHNT, CDR2 YENEEA, per germline. This CDR3 is built from 16 residues. The CDR3 is CASSLAGLAGADEQFF. DNA of the CDR3: TGTGCCAGCAGCTTGGCGGGACTAGCGGGAGCGGATGAGCAGTTCTTC.

The chain joins TRBV20-1 to TRBJ2-4; TRBD2 might be the D (5 bases). TRBJ2-5 matches the DNA end more closely, so the J call is doubtful. Germline CDR1 is DFQATT and CDR2 is SNEGSKA (reference sequence). The CDR3 spans 13 residues. This CDR3 reads CSAPSRGRETQYF. The CDR3 DNA reads as TGCAGTGCTCCTTCCCGGGGAAGGGAGACCCAGTACTTC.